This record looks at one TCR beta chain sequence and its context. Its matching antigen is unknown. The sample is drawn from a study of CD8 T cells in ankylosing spondylitis. Overall study findings and caveats: Among TCR beta sequences, a motif of roughly 8 highly homologous variants appeared characteristic of ankylosing spondylitis blood.

Trimming removed 2 bases at V and 3 bases at J, with 8 bases between. Germline lookup yields CDR1 ENHRY and CDR2 SYGVKD. The CDR3 runs to 14 residues. A quantitative 5'-RACE method, one with molecular barcodes, was used to make TCR beta libraries. In TCRdb, the 5' RACE reads were re-called with MiXCR into one record per CDR3 protein. The table records 150,000 to 200,000 distinct CDR3 sequences, around a tenth of them present only once. What was sequenced was blood, either unsorted or a sorted T cell fraction (not recorded which). The genes are TRBV10-3 and TRBJ1-5, with D possibly TRBD1 on 6 matching bases. The origin of this receptor is a male donor with ankylosing spondylitis or in good health (not recorded which). CDR3 region: CAISEGTTNQPQHF. CDR3 coding DNA: TGTGCCATCAGTGAGGGGACAACCAATCAGCCCCAGCATTTT.